These 10 T cell receptor beta chains were all obtained from the same sample, sequenced in a study of identical twins. Via MiXCR, TCRdb re-called the 5' RACE reads, giving one row per CDR3 protein. The data contain about 340,000 distinct CDR3 sequences, 9% to 15% of them singletons. The data also belong to a second study, concerning yellow fever vaccine responses in identical twins.

Sequenced material: CD8+ T cells sorted from blood. Receptors were obtained from a woman in her late teens or twenties in good health.

This clonotype turned up a few times. The chain carries TRBV11-2 and TRBJ2-1; D remains unclear. V was pared by 1 base and J by 10 bases, with 8 bases between. The CDR3 is made up of 12 amino acids. Germline V gene data show CDR1 as SGHAT and CDR2 as FQNNGV. The CDR3 reads CASSLGPTEQFF. CDR3 DNA: TGTGCCAGCAGCTTAGGCCCTACCGAGCAGTTCTTC.

In this sample, this clonotype turned up many times. DNA of the CDR3: TGTGCCAGTAGTAGAGGGACCTACGAGCAGTACGTC. Its translation: CASSRGTYEQYV. V and J are TRBV19 and TRBJ2-7; D is possibly TRBD2 (5 bases). V was trimmed by 4 bases and J by 2 bases, leaving 6 bases between them. The CDR3 has 12 residues. Germline loops: CDR1 LNHDA, CDR2 SQIVND (reference sequence).

This clonotype was picked up a small number of times. The chain has TRBV12-3 or TRBV12-4 and TRBJ1-5, with D perhaps TRBD1 (6 bases). V lost 5 bases to trimming and J lost 7 bases, with 9 bases between them. The CDR3 has 12 amino acids. The CDR3 is CASSNQGQPQHF. The CDR3 DNA reads as TGTGCCAGCAGTAATCAGGGGCAGCCCCAGCATTTT.

V and J are TRBV25-1 and TRBJ2-1, with D perhaps matching TRBD1 (5 bases). Deletions cut 6 bases from V and 3 bases from J, with 12 bases between. This CDR3 region has 14 residues. Germline lookup yields CDR1 MGHDK and CDR2 SYGVNS. CDR3 DNA sequence: TGTGCCAGCAGCCCTACGGACAACTACAATGAGCAGTTCTTC. As protein: CASSPTDNYNEQFF.

In its sample, this clonotype was seen a few times. The rearrangement uses TRBV5-1 and TRBJ2-3, with D tentatively TRBD2 (6 bases). V dropped 0 bases and J dropped 2 bases, with 13 bases sitting between them. Germline CDR1 and CDR2: SGHRS and YFSETQ. The CDR3 runs to 16 residues. DNA for the CDR3: TGCGCCAGCAGCTTGGTTTGGGAGCGGGCCACAGATACGCAGTATTTT. Translation gives CASSLVWERATDTQYF.

The table lists this clonotype with many counts. The chain is built from TRBV10-3 and TRBJ1-6; no reliable D call. The V gene's germline CDR1 is ENHRY and CDR2 SYGVKD. The germline V and J ends were trimmed by 0 bases and 2 bases, with 11 bases remaining between them. This CDR3 has 17 residues. This CDR3 reads CAISESRGVPYNSPLHF. The CDR3 nucleotides are TGTGCCATCAGTGAGTCGCGGGGAGTTCCCTATAATTCACCCCTCCACTTT.

A few counts support this clonotype. The chain joins TRBV5-6 to TRBJ2-6; D unclear. V was clipped by 4 bases and J by 4 bases, with 9 bases between them. CDR1 is SGHDT, CDR2 YYEEEE, per germline. This CDR3 contains 14 residues. The CDR3 spells CASSPGFGANVLTF. The CDR3 nucleotides are TGTGCCAGCAGCCCCGGGTTCGGGGCCAACGTCCTGACTTTC.

The sample holds many counts of this clonotype. The rearrangement uses TRBV6-2 or TRBV6-3 and TRBJ2-1; 11 bases align to TRBD2. Trimming cost V 4 bases and J 6 bases; bases outside gene matches: 5. The CDR3 extends over 15 amino acids. Germline V gene lookup returns CDR1 MNHEY and CDR2 SVGEGT. The CDR3 DNA follows: TGTGCCAGCAGTTCTAGCGGGGGGATTACCAATGAGCAGTTCTTC. This translates into CASSSSGGITNEQFF.

This clonotype showed up many times. The chain carries TRBV7-9 and TRBJ2-7, with 7 nucleotides matching TRBD1. The V gene's germline CDR1 is SEHNR and CDR2 FQNEAQ (reference sequence). The CDR3 has 13 amino acids. The V gene end was trimmed by 5 bases and the J gene end by 6 bases; junction bases not matched to a gene: 7. Written as DNA, the CDR3 is TGTGCCAGCAGCAAAGGGACAGCCGTCGAGCAGTACGTC. Protein: CASSKGTAVEQYV.

The chain combines TRBV6-4 with TRBJ2-1, with TRBD1 identical over 7 bases. This CDR3 has 16 residues. The germline V gene has CDR1 MRHNA and CDR2 SNTAGT. The V gene end was trimmed by 2 bases and the J gene end by 4 bases; junction bases not matched to a gene: 8. CDR3 sequence (DNA): TGTGCCAGCAGTGACCCCGACAGGGAGAGGTACAATGAGCAGTTCTTC. Translation: CASSDPDRERYNEQFF.